These T cell receptor beta chains were read from a single sample in a study of cytomegalovirus exposure and HLA in healthy donors. Clones were sequenced by immunoSEQ multiplex PCR, and TCRdb holds only the in-frame ones, with some missing. The sample contains about 190,000 clones, roughly 80% of which appear only once. Sample: PBMCs. The receptors stem from a woman between 25 and 40 years old in good health and CMV-seropositive. CDR3s include the opening cysteine and the closing phenylalanine or tryptophan. The order of the fields is D gene, J gene, V gene, clone size, CDR3 DNA, CDR3 protein. A D gene is named only where the DNA matches it firmly. Expanded clones get a size class; other rows say once, few or many, or leave the size out.

-	TRBJ1-1	TRBV10-3	-	TGTGCCATCAGTTACAGGGTTGACGGCACTGAAGCTTTCTTT	CAISYRVDGTEAFF
TRBD2	TRBJ2-5	TRBV19	-	TGTGCCAGTAGTTATCTAGCGGGAGAGACCCAGTACTTC	CASSYLAGETQYF
TRBD1	TRBJ2-7	TRBV29-1	-	TGCAGCGTTACCGGGACAGGGCATTACGAGCAGTACTTC	CSVTGTGHYEQYF
TRBD2	TRBJ2-7	TRBV5-1	-	TGCGCCAGCAGCTTGGATGGGACTAGCGTTTACGAGCAGTACTTC	CASSLDGTSVYEQYF
-	TRBJ1-1	TRBV28	-	TGTGCCAGCAGTCCACATCGTGGGGCGCTGAACACTGAAGCTTTCTTT	CASSPHRGALNTEAFF
-	TRBJ2-3	TRBV7-9	-	TGTGCCAGCAGCCCCTCCCCAGATACGCAGTATTTT	CASSPSPDTQYF
-	TRBJ2-3	TRBV7-9	-	TGTGCCAGCAGCTTAGGACCCCCGGGACTTTCAGCTACGCAGTATTTT	CASSLGPPGLSATQYF
TRBD2	TRBJ2-3	TRBV9	-	TGTGCCAGCAGCGTAGGGGCTAGCGGAGTAGGAGATACGCAGTATTTT	CASSVGASGVGDTQYF
TRBD2	TRBJ2-1	TRBV2	-	TGTGCCAGCAGTGAATCGCGAGGGAGGGCCTACAATGAGCAGTTCTTC	CASSESRGRAYNEQFF
TRBD2	TRBJ2-1	TRBV15	-	TGTGCCACCAGCAGCGAGCGGGGGACATACAATGAGCAGTTCTTC	CATSSERGTYNEQFF
TRBD2	TRBJ2-1	TRBV27	-	TGTGCCAGCAGAACAAGGACTAGCGGGAGTCTCAATGAGCAGTTCTTC	CASRTRTSGSLNEQFF
TRBD1	TRBJ2-1	TRBV6-5	few	TGTGCCAGCAGTTACACAGGGGGCAACTCCTACAATGAGCAGTTCTTC	CASSYTGGNSYNEQFF
TRBD2	TRBJ2-3	TRBV9	-	TGTGCCAGCAGCGCAGCGGGGGGGACTAGCACAGATACGCAGTATTTT	CASSAAGGTSTDTQYF
-	TRBJ1-5	TRBV11-2	few	TGTGCCAGCAGCTCGTCCCGGGACAACTTCGGCAATCAGCCCCAGCATTTT	CASSSSRDNFGNQPQHF
TRBD2	TRBJ2-5	TRBV7-9	-	TGTGCCAGTAGGACTAGCGGGAGCCAAGAGACCCAGTACTTC	CASRTSGSQETQYF
-	TRBJ1-1	TRBV7-6	-	TGTGCCAGCAGCTCCCGACCAGAGGCTGAAGCTTTCTTT	CASSSRPEAEAFF
-	TRBJ2-5	TRBV5-1	-	TGCGCCAGCAGCTTCACCCTAGCCTCCCAAGAGACCCAGTACTTC	CASSFTLASQETQYF
-	TRBJ2-2	TRBV15	-	TGTGCCACCAGCAGAGATGCGGGAACGCTTCTCGGCGGGGAGCTGTTTTTT	CATSRDAGTLLGGELFF
-	TRBJ2-7	TRBV28	-	TGTGCCAGCCAGGTGGGCTCCTACGAGCAGTACTTC	CASQVGSYEQYF
-	TRBJ2-1	TRBV28	-	TGTGCCAGCAGTTTTTTACAGGCATACAATGAGCAGTTCTTC	CASSFLQAYNEQFF
TRBD1	TRBJ2-4	TRBV7-9	-	TGTGCCAGCAGTTGGACGGCAGGGGGCGAAGCCAAAAACATTCAGTACTTC	CASSWTAGGEAKNIQYF
-	TRBJ2-2	TRBV10-2	once	TGCGCCAGCAGGGAAAGTCTCGGGACTCCAGGAACTCATACCGGGGAGCTGTTTTTT	CASRESLGTPGTHTGELFF
TRBD1	TRBJ2-7	TRBV7-9	-	TGTGCCAGCAGCAAAAACCGGGACAGGTTCACCTACGAGCAGTACTTC	CASSKNRDRFTYEQYF
-	TRBJ2-1	TRBV7-9	-	TGTGCCAGCAGCCCTACAGATGAGCAGTTCTTC	CASSPTDEQFF
TRBD1	TRBJ1-1	TRBV7-9	-	TGTGCCAGCAGCCCGGACAGGGCGATGGCTGAAGCTTTCTTT	CASSPDRAMAEAFF
TRBD1	TRBJ1-6	TRBV27	-	TGTGCCAGCAAGAAGACAGGGAGCTCCTATAATTCACCCCTCCACTTT	CASKKTGSSYNSPLHF
TRBD1	TRBJ2-7	TRBV7-8	-	TGTGCCAGCAGCCACAGGGGCTACGAGCAGTACTTC	CASSHRGYEQYF
-	TRBJ1-5	TRBV7-8	-	TGTGCCAGCAGCTTAGTAGAGGGCCCCAATCAGCCCCAGCATTTT	CASSLVEGPNQPQHF
TRBD1	TRBJ1-2	TRBV7-8	-	TGTGCCAGCAGCCGACAGGGGGCAAAGTATGGCTACACCTTC	CASSRQGAKYGYTF
TRBD1	TRBJ2-2	TRBV7-9	-	TGTGCCAGCAGCTTAGAGACAGGGGGAATCGGGGAGCTGTTTTTT	CASSLETGGIGELFF
-	TRBJ2-7	TRBV2	once	TGTGCCGGAGGGAGCTCCCCCTACGAGCAGTACTTC	CAGGSSPYEQYF
-	TRBJ1-2	TRBV27	-	TGTGCCAGCAGTTTGGAGGAGGGGCCTTACTATGGCTACACCTTC	CASSLEEGPYYGYTF
TRBD2	TRBJ2-7	TRBV28	-	TGTGCCAGCAGTTTCGAGACTAGCGGGACCTACGAGCAGTACTTC	CASSFETSGTYEQYF